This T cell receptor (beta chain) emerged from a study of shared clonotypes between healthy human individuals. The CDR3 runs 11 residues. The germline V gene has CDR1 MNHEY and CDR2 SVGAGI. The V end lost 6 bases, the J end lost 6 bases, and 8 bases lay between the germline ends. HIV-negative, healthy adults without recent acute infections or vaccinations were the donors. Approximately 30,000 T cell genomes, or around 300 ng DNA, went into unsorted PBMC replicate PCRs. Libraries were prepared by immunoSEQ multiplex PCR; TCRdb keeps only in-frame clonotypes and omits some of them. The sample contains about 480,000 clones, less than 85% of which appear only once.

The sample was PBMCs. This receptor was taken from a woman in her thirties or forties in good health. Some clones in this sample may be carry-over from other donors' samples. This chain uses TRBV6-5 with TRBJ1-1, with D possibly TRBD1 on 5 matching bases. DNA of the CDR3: TGTGCCAGCAGCCGGGGGGCTGAAGCTTTCTTT. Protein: CASSRGAEAFF.